A single sample is the source of the 4 T cell receptor beta chains below, sequenced in a study of blood T cell repertoires in COVID-19. The data were produced by immunoSEQ multiplex PCR, yet TCRdb's version contains in-frame clones alone and is incomplete. The data show roughly 280,000 clones, 80% to 90% seen once. Sequenced material: PBMCs or T cells enriched from blood (not recorded which). The source is a woman aged 18-29 years who had recovered from COVID-19.

The rearrangement joins TRBV28 to TRBJ2-5, with D hard to call. The CDR3 loop spans 13 amino acids. Trimming cost V 6 bases and J 5 bases, with 13 bases left between them. Germline lookup yields CDR1 MDHEN and CDR2 SYDVKM. CDR3 in DNA: TGTGCCAGCAGCCCGCGAGTTAGTGAGACCCAGTACTTC. Amino acids: CASSPRVSETQYF.

The genes are TRBV11-1 and TRBJ2-2, with D maybe TRBD2 (5 bases). Germline V gives CDR1 SGHAT, CDR2 FQDESV (reference sequence). V shed 2 bases and J shed 7 bases, with 17 bases lying between them. This CDR3 spans 16 amino acids. The CDR3 region is CASSLLTGRGGGELFF. CDR3 nucleotides: TGTGCCAGCAGCTTACTCACTGGACGTGGAGGCGGGGAGCTGTTTTTT.

V and J are TRBV27 and TRBJ1-4; D remains unclear. Germline CDR1 and CDR2: MNHEY and SMNVEV (reference sequence). V was clipped by 0 bases and J by 6 bases, with 11 bases between them. The CDR3 extends over 15 amino acids. CDR3 sequence (DNA): TGTGCCAGCAGTTTATCGAGGGTATGGCATGAAAAACTGTTTTTT. Residues: CASSLSRVWHEKLFF.

The CDR3 DNA reads TGTGCCAGCAGTTACGGGGTGGAGGCCTACGAGCAGTACTTC. Protein product: CASSYGVEAYEQYF. The rearrangement links TRBV6-5 to TRBJ2-7; possible D gene TRBD2, 5 bases. Trimming removed 2 bases at V and 2 bases at J, with 10 bases between. Germline V gives CDR1 MNHEY, CDR2 SVGAGI. The CDR3 length is 14 residues.